These 27 T cell receptor beta chains originate from one sample sequenced in a study of cytomegalovirus exposure and HLA in healthy donors. The PCR had 60 Vbeta and 13 Jbeta primers. Only in-frame clones appear in the TCRdb table, and some are missing; sequencing was by immunoSEQ multiplex PCR. There are about 160,000 clones in the sample, with around 1.2% held by the top ten. Material for sequencing was PBMCs. These receptors all stem from a woman aged 55-70 years in good health and CMV-seronegative.

The rearrangement links TRBV19 to TRBJ2-5; TRBD2 is a possible D gene (5 bases). V was pared by 6 bases and J by 3 bases, with 17 bases between. Germline CDR1 and CDR2: LNHDA and SQIVND (reference sequence). The CDR3 contains 15 residues. The CDR3 loop reads CASRGPGKGKETQYF. CDR3 DNA sequence: TGTGCCAGTAGGGGCCCGGGAAAAGGGAAAGAGACCCAGTACTTC.

The CDR3 protein is CASSLDLAGGGTQYF. The CDR3 DNA follows: TGCGCCAGCAGCTTGGATCTAGCGGGAGGGGGTACGCAGTATTTT. V is TRBV5-1 and J is TRBJ2-3; the match to TRBD2 covers 12 bases. Germline V gives CDR1 SGHRS, CDR2 YFSETQ. V dropped 0 bases and J dropped 8; count of bases not matched to a gene: 4. The CDR3 sequence is 15 residues long.

The chain has TRBV4-1 and TRBJ2-7, with a weak D call TRBD2 (6 bases). Germline CDR1 MGHRA, CDR2 YSYEKL. The V and J ends lost 4 bases and 2 bases respectively, with 18 bases between them. The CDR3 is 16 residues long. The CDR3 protein is CASSPVPRGRTYEQYF. CDR3 bases: TGCGCCAGCAGCCCCGTCCCCAGAGGGAGGACCTACGAGCAGTACTTC.

The chain couples TRBV18 to TRBJ1-4, with D perhaps TRBD1 (5 bases). The CDR3 length is 15 residues. Trimming shortened V by 3 bases and J by 8 bases, and 16 bases separated the two germline ends. CDR1 is KGHSH and CDR2 is LQKENI in the germline V gene. The CDR3 DNA is TGTGCCAGCTCACCCGGCGGGACGGGTGGGGAAAAACTGTTTTTT. The encoded protein is CASSPGGTGGEKLFF.

The genes are TRBV5-1 and TRBJ2-7; 14 positions agree with TRBD2. The V and J ends lost 6 bases and 6 bases, in that order; junction bases with no gene match: 8. Germline lookup yields CDR1 SGHRS and CDR2 YFSETQ. The CDR3 covers 15 residues. CDR3 sequence: CASTRLAGGPGEQYF. The CDR3, as DNA: TGCGCCAGCACCAGACTAGCGGGAGGGCCCGGCGAGCAGTACTTC.

This rearrangement joins TRBV13 to TRBJ2-5; perhaps TRBD1 as D (6 bases). Trimming removed 5 bases from V and 1 base from J, with 14 bases in between. Germline V lookup: CDR1 PRHDT, CDR2 FYEKMQ (reference sequence). CDR3 length: 15 amino acids. CDR3 in amino acids: CASSQLRDTQETQYF. The CDR3, as DNA: TGTGCCAGCAGCCAACTACGGGACACCCAAGAGACCCAGTACTTC.

The rearrangement uses TRBV6-1 and TRBJ1-1; D unresolved. V was trimmed by 7 bases and J by 0 bases, leaving 12 bases between them. Looked up from germline, CDR1 is MNHNS and CDR2 is SASEGT. The CDR3 runs 14 residues. The CDR3 bases are TGTGCCAGCAAGGCGGGCCGTATGAACACTGAAGCTTTCTTT. It is translated as CASKAGRMNTEAFF.

The chain has TRBV29-1 and TRBJ1-2; D is possibly TRBD1 (6 bases). With 2 bases removed from V and 0 bases from J, the gap between germline ends came to 16 bases. This CDR3 has 16 amino acids. Per germline, CDR1 SQVTM and CDR2 ANQGSEA. The CDR3 sequence is CSVELNAGAPNYGYTF. For the CDR3, the DNA is TGCAGCGTTGAACTTAATGCGGGGGCCCCTAACTATGGCTACACCTTC.

The J gene is TRBJ1-5, the V gene TRBV18; D uncertain. Germline-derived CDR1 and CDR2 are KGHSH and LQKENI. This CDR3 is built from 17 residues. The germline V and J ends were trimmed by 3 bases and 6 bases, with 21 bases remaining between them. CDR3 loop: CASSPSLNIGEGQPQHF. CDR3 DNA sequence: TGTGCCAGCTCACCTTCCTTAAATATTGGGGAGGGTCAGCCCCAGCATTTT.

V usage is TRBV10-3 and J usage is TRBJ1-1; D not certain. Germline V gives CDR1 ENHRY, CDR2 SYGVKD. Trimming cost V 6 bases and J 3 bases, with 5 bases left between them. The CDR3 length is 11 residues. CDR3 loop: CAISRDTEAFF. The CDR3 DNA sequence: TGTGCCATCAGCCGGGACACTGAAGCTTTCTTT.

This chain connects TRBV15 to TRBJ1-5, with TRBD1 identical over 8 bases. There are 14 residues in the CDR3. CDR1 and CDR2 (germline): LNHNV, YYDKDF (reference sequence). With 1 base clipped from V and 6 bases from J, the junction kept 2 bases outside the gene matches. CDR3 in amino acids: CATSRAGGGQPQHF. As DNA, the CDR3 is TGTGCCACCAGCAGAGCAGGGGGCGGTCAGCCCCAGCATTTT.

The J gene is TRBJ2-5, the V gene TRBV27, with 10 nucleotides matching TRBD1. Trimming took 5 bases from V and 6 from J; bases not matched to a gene: 9. CDR1 and CDR2 (germline): MNHEY, SMNVEV (reference sequence). CDR3 length: 15 amino acids. CDR3 DNA: TGTGCCAGCAGTGACCGGGACAGGGGTGTCAAGACCCAGTACTTC. It yields the protein CASSDRDRGVKTQYF.

The V gene is TRBV5-6, the J gene TRBJ1-4; 8 positions match TRBD1. V lost 3 bases, J lost 5 bases, and 12 bases stayed unmatched. The germline V gene has CDR1 SGHDT and CDR2 YYEEEE. This CDR3 is built from 17 residues. In DNA form, the CDR3 reads TGTGCCAGCAGCTCCAAATGGGGGACAGGTTTGAATGAAAAACTGTTTTTT. Translating gives CASSSKWGTGLNEKLFF.

To note about this clone: The sample contains more than one DNA sequence encoding this CDR3. The chain employs TRBV18 and TRBJ1-5; D uncertain. Trimming removed 3 bases at V and 2 bases at J, with 8 bases between. Germline CDR1 reads KGHSH; CDR2 reads LQKENI. The CDR3 spans 14 residues. CDR3 in amino acids: CASSPPGGNQPQHF. The CDR3, as DNA: TGTGCCAGCTCACCCCCGGGAGGCAATCAGCCCCAGCATTTT.

The J gene is TRBJ2-5, the V gene TRBV19; D is undetermined. The end of the DNA aligns better with TRBJ2-7, so the J call may be wrong. The germline CDR1 and CDR2 sequences are LNHDA and SQIVND (reference sequence). The CDR3 spans 14 residues. The DNA of the CDR3 is TGTGCCAGTAGCCCTCTGGGTAGCTCCTACGAGCAGTACTTC. As protein: CASSPLGSSYEQYF.

The rearrangement links TRBV2 to TRBJ2-3; D is unclear. The germline V and J ends were trimmed by 0 bases and 5 bases, with 9 bases remaining between them. There are 14 residues in the CDR3. In germline, CDR1 is SNHLY, CDR2 FYNNEI. Here the CDR3 DNA reads TGTGCCAGCAGTGAAGCAGGAGCCCGAGATACGCAGTATTTT. Its translation is CASSEAGARDTQYF.

This rearrangement joins TRBV5-4 to TRBJ2-1; 9 bases line up with TRBD2. Germline V CDR1 and CDR2: SGHNT, YYREEE (reference sequence). The V and J ends lost 3 bases and 6 bases, in that order; junction bases with no gene match: 4. This CDR3 contains 14 residues. DNA for the CDR3: TGTGCCAGCAGCTACTCTAGCGGGACCAATGAGCAGTTCTTC. Its protein is CASSYSSGTNEQFF.

The rearrangement uses TRBV7-7 and TRBJ2-7; the D gene is possibly TRBD2 (6 bases). Trimming took off 5 bases at V and 6 bases at J, with 14 bases between the two ends. The germline V gene has CDR1 SSHAT and CDR2 FNYEAQ (reference sequence). The CDR3 sequence is 13 residues long. CDR3 DNA sequence: TGTGCCAGCAGCGTATCCGGGACTCTCGAGCAGTACTTC. Its protein product is CASSVSGTLEQYF. Full variable domain (remainder filled in from reference TRBV7-7 and TRBJ2-7): GAGVSQSPRYKVTKRGQDVTLRCDPISSHATLYWYQQALGQGPEFLTYFNYEAQPDKSGLPSDRFSAERPEGSISTLTIQRTEQRDSAMYRCASSVSGTLEQYFGPGTRLTVT.

V is TRBV5-1 and J is TRBJ1-4; 7 bases align to TRBD1. The CDR3 length is 15 residues. Germline trimming cut 0 bases from V and 1 base from J; bases unmatched to any gene: 0. From germline, CDR1 is SGHRS and CDR2 YFSETQ. The CDR3 region is CASSLGQGTNEKLFF. The DNA of the CDR3 is TGCGCCAGCAGCTTGGGACAGGGAACTAATGAAAAACTGTTTTTT.

The DNA of the CDR3 is TGTGCCAGCAGTTACTCCGGACACGTAGAAGCTTTCTTT. This codes for CASSYSGHVEAFF. The J gene is TRBJ1-1, the V gene TRBV6-5; TRBD1 might be the D (5 bases). The V and J ends lost 0 bases and 8 bases respectively, with 10 bases between them. CDR1 and CDR2 from the germline V gene are MNHEY and SVGAGI. The CDR3 loop spans 13 amino acids.

V gene TRBV5-3 combines with J gene TRBJ1-1; 9 bases map to TRBD1. TRBV5-3 is known as an ORF, though its function is uncertain. There are 18 residues in the CDR3. V gave up 0 bases and J gave up 3 bases; unmatched junction bases: 12. In nucleotides, the CDR3 is TGTGCCAGAAGCTTGGGCCCCGGGACAGGGAATTGGGACACTGAAGCTTTCTTT. This encodes CARSLGPGTGNWDTEAFF.

The chain combines TRBV15 with TRBJ1-4; 7 bases map to TRBD1. V lost 8 bases and J lost 4; bases outside the gene matches: 4. This CDR3 is 13 amino acids long. The germline gives CDR1 LNHNV, CDR2 YYDKDF (reference sequence). Here the CDR3 reads CATRQGLNEKLFF. The DNA of the CDR3 is TGTGCCACCCGACAGGGCCTTAATGAAAAACTGTTTTTT. The full variable domain, in which reference TRBV15 and TRBJ1-4 provide the parts outside the CDR3, is DAMVIQNPRYQVTQFGKPVTLSCSQTLNHNVMYWYQQKSSQAPKLLFHYYDKDFNNEADTPDNFQSRRPNTSFCFLDIRSPGLGDTAMYLCATRQGLNEKLFFGSGTQLSVL.

The chain couples TRBV18 to TRBJ1-1; 7 bases align to TRBD1. CDR1 is KGHSH, CDR2 LQKENI, per germline. V lost 3 bases to trimming and J lost 11 bases; unmatched junction nucleotides: 6. The CDR3 runs 12 residues. The CDR3 region has the DNA TGTGCCAGCTCACCTCTGACAGGGCAGGCTTTCTTT. This sequence encodes CASSPLTGQAFF.

The chain has TRBV5-6 and TRBJ2-5; D unclear. V dropped 0 bases and J dropped 7 bases, with 7 bases sitting between them. The germline V gene has CDR1 SGHDT and CDR2 YYEEEE. This CDR3 is 12 amino acids long. The CDR3 spells CASSLASGTQYF. As DNA, the CDR3 is TGTGCCAGCAGCTTGGCGTCGGGGACCCAGTACTTC.

V is TRBV7-6 and J is TRBJ2-1, with 9 positions matching TRBD2. In germline, CDR1 is SGHVS, CDR2 FNYEAQ. The CDR3 length is 17 residues. V lost 1 base and J lost 7; bases outside the gene matches: 11. The chain's CDR3 is CASSLGDGSGGGNEQFF. CDR3 nucleotides: TGTGCCAGCAGCTTAGGAGATGGTAGCGGGGGTGGTAATGAGCAGTTCTTC.

The chain employs TRBV11-3 and TRBJ2-7; D is unclear. In germline, CDR1 is SGHNT, CDR2 YENEEA. This CDR3 has 13 amino acids. V was pared by 8 bases and J by 2 bases, with 13 bases between. The CDR3 sequence: CASSVGLPYEQYF. The CDR3 DNA follows: TGTGCCAGCTCCGTTGGGCTACCCTACGAGCAGTACTTC.

V and J are TRBV11-2 and TRBJ2-5, with D hard to call. In germline, CDR1 is SGHAT, CDR2 FQNNGV. Deletions cut 7 bases from V and 4 bases from J, with 10 bases between. The CDR3 length is 12 residues. The CDR3 coding sequence is TGTGCCAGCACTGGTACGGGAGAGACCCAGTACTTC. This encodes CASTGTGETQYF.